This T cell receptor (beta chain) emerged from a study of cytomegalovirus exposure and HLA in healthy donors (dated by TCRdb to about 2017). For the wider study: In an earlier analysis of roughly 590 of the donors, 250 to 350 Gb of sequence data and 100 million or so unique TCR beta sequences from roughly 180 million T cells were reported. The later analysis used no new phenotypic data to find candidate immune exposures, relying instead on TCR beta sequences and their occurrence across donors. To predict cytomegalovirus infection status, the study brought together high-throughput TCR immunosequencing, statistical association of individual TCRs with disease status, and machine learning. A later analysis re-examined previously published TCR beta repertoires from 600 to 700 donors and added high-resolution HLA genotyping to investigate patterns of TCR occurrence. All discovery cohort repertoires had been generated on a single sequencing platform. A later genetic analysis used genome-wide SNP genotypes for about 60% of the roughly 700 donors, treating that subset as a discovery cohort. An early release covering roughly 640 HLA-typed donors comprised 300 to 350 gigabases of sequencing data and roughly 85 million unique TCR sequences. An earlier analysis of around 540 of the donors applied high-throughput TCR beta sequencing to assess whether each TCR beta V gene segment acted as functional or pseudogenic. A separate validation cohort of some 130 different subjects was used in addition to the 666-subject first cohort. Because of strong linkage in the cohort, four to six DR-DQ haplotypes were treated as single units for association and clustering. Donor age, sex, ethnicity and CMV serostatus were collected together with the repertoire data. The genetic ancestry cluster associated with self-reported Caucasian donors included 80% to 90% of the approximately 400 genotyped donors. Class I and class II HLA loci were covered by the typing at four-digit resolution. The study aimed to test whether signatures of past pathogen exposure could be identified by cataloging public T cell receptors. The T cell repertoires of 670 or so subjects were profiled by immunosequencing and related to cytomegalovirus serostatus. The number of donors typed differed by locus, with 629-630 for A, B, C, DRB1 and DQB1, roughly 520 for DQA1, 606 for DPA1, and some 440 for DPB1. Among a few hundred genotyped donors of the cohort, an average of approximately 230,000 unique TCR beta nucleotide sequences were sequenced per donor, roughly a sixth of them non-productive. What the work shows at the level of the full study, not this receptor alone: A further reported finding was that TCR beta sequences accurately predicted the HLA-A and HLA-B alleles for most subjects in the first cohort. A later analysis associated about 17,000 TCR beta sequences with specific HLA alleles at a false discovery rate of 0.05. Correlated functional status among segregating V segments might be attributable to linkage disequilibrium, but an unknown experimental factor could not be ruled out. The earlier analysis of fewer than 750 of the donors excluded 15 to 20 rarely observed V segments, including chromosome 9 orphons, because counts were too low. Most CMV-associated TCR beta chains appeared to be HLA-restricted in a later analysis, and the HLA associations seemed to be driven largely by CMV exposure. When HLA alleles, especially DR and DQ, strongly co-occurred, attributing TCR associations to individual alleles was difficult. Three of the identified cytomegalovirus-associated TCR beta chains were confirmed in vitro to be specific for cytomegalovirus antigens. While some public TCRs were present in many individuals, most TCR sequences turned up only very rarely across donors. The authors suggested that the approach could potentially be generalized to other disease states and immunological phenotypes. Because HLA typing was missing for some donors at each locus, association tests included only the typed subset. This cohort had only TCR beta chains sequenced, and the lack of alpha or paired-chain data limited which features could be detected. In a later analysis, HLA-associated TCR beta chains were found to be more clonally expanded and to have lower generation probabilities than equally common non-associated chains. Several of the top co-occurrence clusters appeared to be linked to parvovirus B19, influenza, CMV and Epstein-Barr virus, according to a later analysis. Cytomegalovirus status was reported to be diagnosed by the classifier with high specificity and sensitivity in both the original and validation cohorts. The 87-base-pair reads could not distinguish some IMGT-functional V segments, including TRBV6-2 and TRBV6-3, so those segments were excluded. In a later analysis, TCR association rates were found to vary across HLA loci, with the most associated TCRs seen for DRB1 alleles and the fewest for HLA-C alleles. In a later genetic analysis, a missense DCLRE1C variant was associated with V-gene and J-gene trimming of TCR beta chains, and the association was replicated in an independent cohort. CMV serostatus was the only immune exposure information available for the cohort. In an earlier analysis of approximately 590 of the donors, most TCR beta V segments appeared in productive rearrangements about 87% or about 30% of the time, broadly matching IMGT annotations. Sequencing depth was assumed to be roughly uniform across donors in the presence/absence analyses, though that assumption may not hold. The study gave a list of 150 to 200 TCR beta chains associated with cytomegalovirus. A group of highly shared sequence variants was considered likely to be a technical artifact of the sequencing pipeline. A later genetic analysis reported fewer N-insertions in productive TCRs among donors in an Asian-associated ancestry cluster than the roughly 620-donor mean.

Library prep was done by the immunoSEQ multiplex PCR assay. The multiplex PCR relied on a mix of 60 forward primers for TCR Vbeta segments and 13 reverse primers for TCR Jbeta segments. A multiplex PCR assay on genomic DNA amplified the CDR3 region of rearranged TCR beta genes. The amplified TCR beta libraries were sequenced on the Illumina HiSeq System as 87-base-pair reads. Per the source publication's procedure: In a later analysis, around 80 million unique TCR beta chains were counted across the approximately 640 repertoires, and roughly 10 million of these chains were shared by at least two donors. Raw reads were error-corrected and collapsed into unique sequences with a nearest-neighbor algorithm that merged closely related sequences to remove PCR and sequencing errors. To assign V, D and J gene segments, CDR3 sequences were aligned to IMGT reference sequences. For a sequence to be retained, at least a six-nucleotide match to both a V gene segment and a J gene segment was required. A rearrangement was called productive if the CDR3 had no stop codons and remained in frame with V and J, and every other rearrangement was called non-productive. CDR3 was defined by IMGT convention, running from the second conserved V-encoded cysteine to the conserved J-encoded phenylalanine. The earlier analysis of some 540 of the donors excluded any sequence lacking an unambiguous match to a single V gene segment. In an earlier analysis of 500 to 750 of the donors, V segments were called functional above 56.7% productive rearrangements and were called segregating when the between-donor standard deviation exceeded 5%. To diagnose cytomegalovirus status from the catalog of TCR beta chain sequences, a statistical classification framework was built. V and J gene assignment, in a later analysis, came from comparing TCR nucleotide sequences with IMGT/GENE-DB human TR gene sequences. Using the TCRdist pipeline, a later analysis assigned CDR3 sequences along with most-parsimonious VDJ recombination scenarios. In a later analysis, every TCR beta chain was defined by the combination of its CDR3 amino acid sequence and its V-gene family, and reads without a unique V-gene family were dropped. To address suspected cross-contamination and a sequencing artifact, a later analysis removed approximately 600 highly shared, low-generation-probability nucleotide sequences. In a later analysis, a clonal expansion index was calculated for each public chain from normalized within-repertoire ranks of inferred template counts. A later analysis computed generation probabilities with a VDJ recombination model fitted to out-of-frame rearrangements, and checked the results against IGoR. In a later analysis, hypergeometric tests were used to score TCR-TCR, TCR-HLA and TCR-CMV co-occurrence, with a repertoire-size bias correction applied to TCR pairs. False discovery rates were estimated in a later analysis by permuting HLA or CMV assignments 20 times. In a later analysis, co-occurring TCRs were grouped using DBSCAN, with TCRdist sequence similarity added in when clustering inside HLA-allele-positive subsets. Repertoires with fewer than 30,000 or more than 120,000 public chains were left out of co-occurrence clustering, as were about 5 repertoires with anomalous nucleotide sharing. TCRdb took over this immuneACCESS table, retaining in-frame rearrangements with V and J assigned. Such tables are incomplete; in checked studies, under half of the missing clones stem from an unresolved V gene, and the remainder is unexplained. That table is the source of V, J and clone size, and D and trimming were worked out from the DNA. Recorded for this sample are 130,000 or so clones; under 70% of them occurred a single time. The leading ten clones occupy 5.5% to 7% of the sample.

In total, roughly 670 healthy bone marrow donors made up the cohort. Cohort members were all nominally healthy when sampled, although unrecorded immune exposures were likely present. The donor tested CMV seronegative and was one of the 352 seronegative cohort members. Every donor gave a peripheral blood sample, and the peripheral blood mononuclear cells from that sample were used for TCR beta sequencing. Genomic DNA was extracted from the blood cell samples with the Qiagen DNeasy Blood Extraction Kit. This clone occurred a few times. Its antigen specificity is not known. Per-base quality was not reported, and no clone a single base away is much larger than it. The V and J ends are trimmed by 4 bases and 10 bases, leaving 8 bases between them. From the cysteine up to the phenylalanine, the CDR3 has a length of 10 residues. Kept here is only the CDR3 DNA, which spans 30 bases and is read in frame from base 1. CDR1 SQVTM and CDR2 ANQGSEA are derived from the germline V gene.

The specimen was PBMCs. This clonotype originated in an older woman in good health and CMV-seronegative. The sequence joins TRBV29-1 to TRBJ2-1, and possibly TRBD2, on 6 matching bases. In nucleotides, the sequence is TGCAGCGTTGGCGGGGAGGAGCAGTTCTTC. Its product reads: CSVGGEEQFF.